The 17 T cell receptor beta chains below come from one sample, sequenced in a study of blood T cell repertoires in COVID-19. Clones were sequenced by immunoSEQ multiplex PCR, and TCRdb holds only the in-frame ones, with some missing. Of 180,000 or so clones detected, 70% to 90% appear once; the ten largest clones hold approximately 4%. Specimen: PBMCs or T cells enriched from blood (not recorded which). The source of these receptors is a woman in her forties or fifties who had recovered from COVID-19.

V is TRBV4-3 and J is TRBJ2-1, with 12 bases fitting TRBD2. J lost 10 bases, V lost 8 bases, and 12 bases had no gene match. This CDR3 comprises 15 residues. CDR1 and CDR2 (germline): LGHNA, YSLEER. The CDR3 DNA sequence: TGCGCCAGCGCCCGGGGGCCTAGCGGGAGGGAGGAGCAGTTCTTC. It is translated as CASARGPSGREEQFF.

At least ten counts were recorded for this clone. The chain combines TRBV5-1 with TRBJ2-3, with D maybe TRBD2 (6 bases). The CDR3 length is 13 residues. V dropped 2 bases and J dropped 6 bases, with 10 bases sitting between them. Per germline, CDR1 SGHRS and CDR2 YFSETQ. CDR3 sequence: CASSFPGEDTQYF. The CDR3 DNA reads as TGCGCCAGCAGCTTTCCGGGGGAGGATACGCAGTATTTT. Full variable domain (rest looked up from reference TRBV5-1 and TRBJ2-3): KAGVTQTPRYLIKTRGQQVTLSCSPISGHRSVSWYQQTPGQGLQFLFEYFSETQRNKGNFPGRFSGRQFSNSRSEMNVSTLELGDSALYLCASSFPGEDTQYFGPGTRLTVL.

The gene calls are TRBV7-2 and TRBJ1-1, with a tentative D call TRBD1 (5 bases). Germline-derived CDR1 and CDR2 are SGHTA and FQGNSA. This CDR3 region has 14 residues. Trimming left V 1 base short and J 3 bases short, with 9 bases between. The CDR3 loop reads CASSLGWGDTEAFF. Here the CDR3 DNA reads TGTGCCAGCAGCTTAGGGTGGGGGGACACTGAAGCTTTCTTT. Full variable domain (outside the CDR3, taken from reference TRBV7-2 and TRBJ1-1): GAGVSQSPSNKVTEKGKDVELRCDPISGHTALYWYRQSLGQGLEFLIYFQGNSAPDKSGLPSDRFSAERTGGSVSTLTIQRTQQEDSAVYLCASSLGWGDTEAFFGQGTRLTVV.

The sample holds one count of this clone. V usage is TRBV6-2 or TRBV6-3 and J usage is TRBJ2-2; 7 bases match TRBD2. The CDR3 is 14 residues long. CDR1 and CDR2 from the germline V gene are MNHEY and SVGEGT. Trimming at V came to 5 bases and at J to 5 bases, leaving 5 bases not matched to a gene. CDR3 DNA: TGTGCCAGCAGTCCCTGGGGGGGTACCGGGGAGCTGTTTTTT. Its translation: CASSPWGGTGELFF.

This clone appeared a few times. The V call is TRBV16, the J call TRBJ1-1; 9 bases agree with TRBD1. The CDR3 is made up of 14 amino acids. Germline loops: CDR1 KGHSY, CDR2 FQNENV. J was trimmed by 7 bases and V by 4 bases; bases with no gene match: 7. The CDR3 sequence is CASSRWTGEFEAFF. CDR3 sequence (DNA): TGTGCCAGCAGCCGGTGGACAGGGGAGTTTGAAGCTTTCTTT.

The chain carries TRBV6-1 and TRBJ2-7, with 11 bases identical to TRBD1. Trimming took 3 bases from V and 7 from J; bases not matched to a gene: 11. CDR3 length: 16 amino acids. CDR1 MNHNS and CDR2 SASEGT come from the germline V gene. This CDR3 reads CASSDRDRGFIREQYV. In nucleotides, the CDR3 is TGTGCCAGCAGTGACCGGGACAGGGGGTTTATACGAGAGCAGTACGTC.

V and J are TRBV7-2 and TRBJ2-5; possibly TRBD2 for D (6 bases). CDR1 is SGHTA, CDR2 FQGNSA, per germline. This CDR3 region has 15 residues. Trimming left V 0 bases short and J 9 bases short, with 17 bases between. In nucleotides, the CDR3 is TGTGCCAGCAGCTTAGCGACACTAGCAGGATACGCCCAGTACTTC. It codes for CASSLATLAGYAQYF.

CDR3 in amino acids: CASRSAGGPEAFF. The CDR3 DNA reads TGTGCCAGCAGATCCGCAGGGGGCCCTGAAGCTTTCTTT. This chain links TRBV6-6 with TRBJ1-1; 8 bases are a match to TRBD1. Germline trimming cut 6 bases from V and 6 bases from J; bases unmatched to any gene: 6. The CDR3 consists of 13 residues. CDR1 MNHNY and CDR2 SVGAGI come from the germline V gene (reference sequence).

The CDR3 here is CASSLVGIYGYTF. The CDR3 bases are TGTGCCAGCAGTTTGGTTGGCATTTATGGCTACACCTTC. V and J are TRBV12-3 or TRBV12-4 and TRBJ1-2, with D uncertain. The CDR3 has 13 amino acids. The V and J ends lost 3 bases and 5 bases respectively, with 10 bases between them.

The chain is built from TRBV27 and TRBJ1-2; D possibly corresponds to TRBD1 (6 bases). This CDR3 comprises 11 residues. Trimming pared 10 bases from V and 8 bases from J, leaving 14 bases between. CDR1 and CDR2 from the germline V gene are MNHEY and SMNVEV (reference sequence). The CDR3 DNA follows: TGTGCCATCTATGACAGGCACGGCTACACCTTC. This translates into CAIYDRHGYTF.

The V and J genes are TRBV19 and TRBJ2-3; the D is unclear. CDR1 is LNHDA, CDR2 SQIVND, per germline (reference sequence). CDR3 size: 17 residues. V gave up 3 bases and J gave up 1 base, with 17 bases separating them. CDR3 loop: CASSISRLFVGTDTQYF. CDR3 nucleotides: TGTGCCAGTAGTATTAGCCGGTTGTTTGTAGGCACAGATACGCAGTATTTT.

This clone came up a few times. The V gene is TRBV18, the J gene TRBJ2-1; 13 bases are a match to TRBD2. This CDR3 contains 16 residues. Germline CDR1 KGHSH, CDR2 LQKENI. Trimming at V came to 3 bases and at J to 4 bases, leaving 3 bases not matched to a gene. The CDR3 reads CASSPLGLAGYNEQFF. The CDR3 DNA is TGTGCCAGCTCACCCCTGGGACTAGCGGGGTACAATGAGCAGTTCTTC.

In its sample, this clone was seen once. This chain joins TRBV14 and TRBJ2-1; tentative D call: TRBD2 (5 bases). Germline V lookup: CDR1 SGHDN, CDR2 FVKESK. There are 16 residues in the CDR3. Between the trimmed V and J ends, which lost 1 base and 8 bases, there was a span of 18 bases. The DNA of the CDR3 is TGTGCCAGCAGCCAAGTACACCCTATTAGCGTGTATGAGCAGTTCTTC. This translates into CASSQVHPISVYEQFF.

J is TRBJ1-1 and V is TRBV7-3; unclear D gene. Per the germline V gene, CDR1 is SGHTA and CDR2 is FQGTGA. The CDR3 sequence is 14 residues long. Trimming cost V 0 bases and J 2 bases, with 7 bases left between them. The CDR3, as DNA: TGTGCCAGCAGCTTAACTGCAGGTAACACTGAAGCTTTCTTT. Its translation is CASSLTAGNTEAFF.

CDR3 in amino acids: CASSPQEYGYTF. The CDR3 DNA reads as TGTGCCAGCAGCCCTCAGGAATATGGCTACACCTTC. The chain uses TRBV28 and TRBJ1-2; D gene ambiguous. V lost 6 bases and J lost 5, with 10 bases in between. The CDR3 consists of 12 residues. The germline V gene encodes CDR1 MDHEN and CDR2 SYDVKM.

The chain combines TRBV19 with TRBJ2-1, with a weak D call TRBD2 (5 bases). Trimming left V 4 bases short and J 8 bases short, with 18 bases between. In germline, CDR1 is LNHDA, CDR2 SQIVND (reference sequence). The CDR3 extends over 15 amino acids. The CDR3 is CASSRRRSPTHEQFF. The CDR3 nucleotides read TGTGCCAGTAGTAGGAGGAGGTCCCCTACCCATGAGCAGTTCTTC.

The rearrangement joins TRBV30 to TRBJ1-5; D perhaps matches TRBD1 (6 bases). The CDR3 length is 13 residues. In germline, CDR1 is GTSNPN, CDR2 SVGIG (reference sequence). V lost 3 bases to trimming and J lost 8 bases, with 14 bases between them. Here the CDR3 reads CAWRRGAVEPQHF. CDR3 DNA: TGTGCCTGGAGACGGGGGGCTGTGGAGCCCCAGCATTTT. Full variable domain (outside the CDR3, taken from reference TRBV30 and TRBJ1-5): SQTIHQWPATLVQPVGSPLSLECTVEGTSNPNLYWYRQAAGRGLQLLFYSVGIGQISSEVPQNLSASRPQDRQFILSSKKLLLSDSGFYLCAWRRGAVEPQHFGDGTRLSIL.